The 10 T cell receptor beta chains given below trace back to one sample, sequenced in a study of cytomegalovirus exposure and HLA in healthy donors. PCR employed 60 Vbeta and 13 Jbeta primers. Clones were read by immunoSEQ multiplex PCR, and TCRdb kept only the in-frame ones, dropping some. This table has under 95,000 clones, around 72% appearing once. The sample was PBMCs. Source of these receptors: a woman aged 40 to 55 in good health and CMV-seropositive.

The chain has TRBV6-5 and TRBJ2-1; TRBD2 is a possible D gene (6 bases). Deletions cut 5 bases from V and 0 bases from J, with 11 bases between. Per germline, CDR1 MNHEY and CDR2 SVGAGI. CDR3 size: 15 residues. The CDR3 spells CASSGRDASYNEQFF. As DNA, the CDR3 is TGTGCCAGCAGTGGGCGGGACGCCTCCTACAATGAGCAGTTCTTC.

DNA of the CDR3: TGTGCCACCTTGGACAGGGAGGCTGAAGCTTTCTTT. Its protein product is CATLDREAEAFF. This chain uses TRBV19 with TRBJ1-1, with 8 positions matching TRBD1. In germline, CDR1 is LNHDA, CDR2 SQIVND (reference sequence). The CDR3 runs 12 residues. Germline trimming cut 10 bases from V and 6 bases from J; bases unmatched to any gene: 7.

V is TRBV7-2 and J is TRBJ1-3, with D perhaps TRBD1 (6 bases). The germline V gene encodes CDR1 SGHTA and CDR2 FQGNSA. The CDR3 consists of 15 residues. The V gene lost 5 bases and the J gene lost 4 bases, with 15 bases spanning the gap. The DNA for the CDR3 is TGTGCCAGCAGCCCACAGGGTACAAGAGGAAACACCATATATTTT. Its protein product is CASSPQGTRGNTIYF.

This chain links TRBV15 with TRBJ1-5; the D is unclear. Trimming left V 1 base short and J 4 bases short, with 14 bases between. The CDR3 loop spans 16 amino acids. The V gene's germline CDR1 is LNHNV and CDR2 YYDKDF (reference sequence). CDR3 sequence (DNA): TGTGCCACCAGCAGAGCCCGCGGGAACGGGAATCAGCCCCAGCATTTT. Its protein is CATSRARGNGNQPQHF.

J is TRBJ2-1 and V is TRBV6-4; TRBD1 is a possible D gene (5 bases). The CDR3 is made up of 15 amino acids. In germline, CDR1 is MRHNA, CDR2 SNTAGT. V was pared by 4 bases and J by 0 bases, with 10 bases between. CDR3 DNA: TGTGCCAGCAGTGGGGGCGATGGCTCCTACAATGAGCAGTTCTTC. This encodes CASSGGDGSYNEQFF.

CDR3: CAWSRLRWEEKLFF. CDR3 coding DNA: TGTGCCTGGAGTCGACTCCGTTGGGAGGAAAAACTGTTTTTT. The chain links TRBV30 to TRBJ1-4; D ambiguous. CDR1 is GTSNPN and CDR2 is SVGIG in the germline V gene (reference sequence). V lost 2 bases and J lost 8, with 15 bases in between. The CDR3 runs 14 residues. Looking up the rest from reference TRBV30 and TRBJ1-4 gives the full variable domain: SQTIHQWPATLVQPVGSPLSLECTVEGTSNPNLYWYRQAAGRGLQLLFYSVGIGQISSEVPQNLSASRPQDRQFILSSKKLLLSDSGFYLCAWSRLRWEEKLFFGSGTQLSVL.

The chain joins TRBV30 to TRBJ1-4; 10 bases match TRBD1. Germline CDR1 GTSNPN, CDR2 SVGIG (reference sequence). V was clipped by 1 base and J by 7 bases; unmatched bases: 3. CDR3 length: 14 amino acids. The CDR3 sequence: CAWSGGQGIEKLFF. CDR3 coding DNA: TGTGCCTGGAGTGGGGGACAGGGGATTGAAAAACTGTTTTTT.

The sample holds a few counts of this clone. Relative to the germline gene, one junction end is altered; a read error may explain this. The chain couples TRBV7-7 to TRBJ2-1; weak D call: TRBD2 (5 bases). The V gene's germline CDR1 is SSHAT and CDR2 FNYEAQ (reference sequence). The CDR3 length is 15 residues. In DNA, the CDR3 is TGTGCTAGCAGCTTACTGCCAGCCCGGGGTGGTGAGCAGTTCTTC. It codes for CASSLLPARGGEQFF.

J is TRBJ1-6 and V is TRBV2, with D unresolved. Per the germline V gene, CDR1 is SNHLY and CDR2 is FYNNEI. Trimming stripped 1 base from V and 8 bases from J, with 12 bases between. The CDR3 covers 15 residues. The CDR3 DNA reads TGTGCCAGCAGTGAAGTACAATTTTTGGATTCACCCCTCCACTTT. Translation: CASSEVQFLDSPLHF.

The CDR3 protein is CASSLGRPIRGTQYF. CDR3 coding DNA: TGTGCCAGCAGCCTGGGACGGCCGATTAGAGGGACGCAGTATTTT. V is TRBV5-6 and J is TRBJ2-3; D is perhaps TRBD1 or TRBD2 (5 bases each). This CDR3 has 15 amino acids. Germline V gene sequence: CDR1 SGHDT, CDR2 YYEEEE. V was shortened by 4 bases and J by 9 bases, with 21 bases between the two germline ends.